The rows below give T cell receptor beta chains drawn from one sample of a study of a mutant IDH1 vaccine in newly diagnosed glioma. Method: immunoSEQ multiplex PCR; TCRdb's copy keeps in-frame clones and lacks some. The data hold about 69,000 clones, with 65% to 90% observed a single time. The sample here was PBMCs, taken from a glioma patient treated with radiotherapy, temozolomide or both. Receptor source: a man aged 30 to 39 with glioma. Each CDR3 is given with its conserved first and last residue. Each record gives: J gene, clone size, V gene, D gene, CDR3 protein, CDR3 DNA. D genes are given only for firm matches. Expanded clones get a size class; other rows say once, few or many, or leave the size out.

TRBJ1-2,once,TRBV12-5,.,CASGLVSWGGSGVQNYGYTF,TGTGCTAGTGGTTTGGTTAGTTGGGGTGGCAGTGGAGTTCAGAACTATGGCTACACCTTC
TRBJ2-5,.,TRBV30,.,CAWSVGRQETQYF,TGTGCCTGGAGTGTGGGCAGACAAGAGACCCAGTACTTC
TRBJ2-3,.,TRBV9,.,CASSVGGRTEVTQYF,TGTGCCAGCAGCGTAGGGGGCAGGACTGAAGTTACGCAGTATTTT
TRBJ2-1,.,TRBV6-4,.,CASSDSSGRPLNEQFF,TGTGCCAGCAGTGACTCGAGCGGGCGGCCCCTCAATGAGCAGTTCTTC
TRBJ1-5,few,TRBV4-2,TRBD1,CASSRTGAAQPQHF,TGTGCCAGCAGCCGTACAGGGGCGGCTCAGCCCCAGCATTTT
TRBJ1-6,.,TRBV5-1,.,CASSYYEGPNSPLHF,TGCGCCAGCAGCTACTACGAAGGCCCGAATTCACCCCTCCACTTT
TRBJ2-2,.,TRBV5-1,TRBD1,CASSGRQGIGELFF,TGCGCCAGCAGCGGTAGACAGGGGATCGGGGAGCTGTTTTTT
TRBJ1-5,.,TRBV19,.,CASGPRVDQPQHF,TGTGCCAGTGGCCCGAGGGTGGATCAGCCCCAGCATTTT
TRBJ1-2,.,TRBV4-1,.,CASSQGVSYGYTF,TGCGCCAGCAGCCAAGGTGTCAGCTATGGCTACACCTTC
TRBJ1-6,.,TRBV4-1,.,CASSQDGSPGDNSPLHF,TGCGCCAGCAGCCAAGATGGCAGCCCGGGTGACAATTCACCCCTCCACTTT
TRBJ1-5,.,TRBV18,TRBD1,CASSPPGQGNQPQHF,TGTGCCAGCTCACCTCCGGGACAGGGCAATCAGCCCCAGCATTTT
TRBJ1-2,.,TRBV18,TRBD1,CASSRNRQGTELSNYGYTF,TGTGCCAGCTCCCGCAATAGACAGGGGACGGAGCTTTCTAACTATGGCTACACCTTC
TRBJ2-5,.,TRBV5-6,TRBD2,CASSLSGRAQYF,TGTGCCAGCAGCTTGAGCGGGAGGGCCCAGTACTTC
TRBJ1-1,.,TRBV19,.,CASNIQGVTSMNTEAFF,TGTGCCAGTAACATACAGGGAGTTACTTCCATGAACACTGAAGCTTTCTTT
TRBJ1-2,.,TRBV5-1,TRBD1,CASSSTGGLGQDYGYTF,TGCGCCAGCAGCAGCACAGGGGGCCTTGGACAGGACTATGGCTACACCTTC
TRBJ1-1,.,TRBV18,.,CASSPPGPGEAFF,TGTGCCAGCTCACCACCGGGGCCAGGAGAAGCTTTCTTT
TRBJ1-1,.,TRBV19,.,CASSIDRQTSAMGNTEAFF,TGTGCCAGTAGTATAGATCGACAGACCTCCGCTATGGGGAACACTGAAGCTTTCTTT
TRBJ1-2,.,TRBV5-4,TRBD1,CASSPGGSEYGYTF,TGTGCCAGCAGCCCAGGGGGCAGTGAGTATGGCTACACCTTC
TRBJ1-4,.,TRBV5-1,.,CASSLEATALVEKLFF,TGCGCCAGCAGCTTGGAGGCGACAGCCTTGGTTGAAAAACTGTTTTTT
TRBJ1-5,.,TRBV19,.,CASSIRGDYSNQPQHF,TGTGCCAGTAGTATCAGGGGAGACTATAGCAATCAGCCCCAGCATTTT
TRBJ2-1,.,TRBV7-2,.,CASSLAGSASNEQFF,TGTGCCAGCAGCTTAGCGGGCAGCGCTTCGAATGAGCAGTTCTTC
TRBJ1-1,.,TRBV2,.,CATTLGIANTEAFF,TGTGCCACCACATTAGGGATTGCGAACACTGAAGCTTTCTTT
TRBJ2-5,.,TRBV19,.,CASSEQNQETQYF,TGTGCCAGTAGTGAACAGAACCAAGAGACCCAGTACTTC
TRBJ1-1,.,TRBV6-1,TRBD1,CASSYGDRNTEAFF,TGTGCCAGCAGTTATGGGGACAGAAACACTGAAGCTTTCTTT
TRBJ2-3,.,TRBV9,.,CASSVDGLAFVTDTQYF,TGTGCCAGCAGCGTAGACGGGCTAGCGTTTGTGACAGATACGCAGTATTTT
TRBJ2-5,.,TRBV5-1,TRBD2,CASSPWTSGAQETQYF,TGCGCCAGCAGCCCGTGGACTAGCGGGGCCCAAGAGACCCAGTACTTC